A single sample gave rise to the 15 T cell receptor beta chains below, sequenced in a study of T cells expressing NK-cell markers. Following a re-call of the 5' RACE reads, TCRdb has one entry per CDR3 protein and lacks DNA. This sample's table has 140,000 to 150,000 distinct CDR3 sequences. Input material: blood T cells: a sorted CD56 or NKG2C T cell subset, CD4+ or CD8+ T cells, or bulk PBMC T cells (not recorded which). All receptors derive from a young man in good health.

The rearrangement joins TRBV7-9 to TRBJ2-1. This CDR3 comprises 14 residues. Per germline, CDR1 SEHNR and CDR2 FQNEAQ (reference sequence). The CDR3 sequence is CAGSTEGGYNEQFF.

J is TRBJ2-3 and V is TRBV11-1; the D gene TCRdb calls, TRBD2, cannot be checked with no DNA. CDR3 length: 18 amino acids. Germline lookup yields CDR1 SGHAT and CDR2 FQDESV (reference sequence). CDR3 sequence reads: CASSLPAGGPLSTDTQYF.

The chain couples TRBV3-1 to TRBJ2-1; TCRdb designates TRBD2, a call that cannot be tested without DNA. This CDR3 comprises 15 residues. The V gene's germline CDR1 is LGHDT and CDR2 YNNKEL (reference sequence). CDR3 sequence: CASSQDGTDNNEQFF.

The V gene is TRBV27, the J gene TRBJ2-5. Germline V gene sequence: CDR1 MNHEY, CDR2 SMNVEV (reference sequence). There are 14 residues in the CDR3. CDR3 loop: CASSLMWGKETQYF.

The chain carries TRBV12-3 or TRBV12-4 and TRBJ1-1; the D gene TCRdb calls, TRBD1, cannot be checked with no DNA. The CDR3 extends over 12 amino acids. The CDR3 here is CASSADRFEAFF.

The chain combines TRBV9 with TRBJ2-1; TCRdb calls TRBD1, which cannot be checked without DNA. The CDR3 covers 13 residues. Germline V gene data show CDR1 as SGDLS and CDR2 as YYNGEE. This CDR3 is CASSVPPNNEQFF.

J is TRBJ1-1 and V is TRBV4-1. The CDR3 runs 19 residues. Looked up from germline, CDR1 is MGHRA and CDR2 is YSYEKL. The CDR3 sequence is CASSQDFFEGGGVGLETFF.

The chain is built from TRBV5-1 and TRBJ2-5; TCRdb's assignment of TRBD2 cannot be checked, as there is no DNA. CDR1 and CDR2 from the germline V gene are SGHRS and YFSETQ. This CDR3 is built from 15 residues. This chain's CDR3 is CASSPEGPPAETQYF.

V and J are TRBV20-1 and TRBJ1-5; the D call of TRBD1 rests on TCRdb alone, since no DNA is present to check it. Germline assignment: CDR1 DFQATT and CDR2 SNEGSKA (reference sequence). The CDR3 length is 14 residues. CDR3 region: CSAGTPGGNQPQHF.

The CDR3 protein is CASSPNYGVSTDTQYF. The chain recombines TRBV27 with TRBJ2-3; as DNA is missing, the TRBD2 call by TCRdb cannot be tested. The CDR3 contains 16 residues. Germline V gene data show CDR1 as MNHEY and CDR2 as SMNVEV (reference sequence).

This chain links TRBV5-1 with TRBJ2-1; with no DNA, the TCRdb D assignment of TRBD2 cannot be verified. Germline CDR1 is SGHRS and CDR2 is YFSETQ. The CDR3 consists of 15 residues. CDR3 loop: CASSFASGSYNEQFF.

The V and J genes are TRBV5-6 and TRBJ2-5; TCRdb outputs TRBD1, but without DNA this stays unchecked. Germline V gene sequence: CDR1 SGHDT, CDR2 YYEEEE. The CDR3 contains 16 residues. The CDR3 sequence is CASSLGGQGALETQYF.

The chain combines TRBV5-5 with TRBJ2-3. Germline lookup yields CDR1 SGHKS and CDR2 YYEKEE (reference sequence). The CDR3 covers 15 residues. The chain's CDR3 is CASTPWQESTDTQYF.

The chain employs TRBV15 and TRBJ2-1. The CDR3 length is 17 residues. Germline V lookup: CDR1 LNHNV, CDR2 YYDKDF (reference sequence). The CDR3 loop reads CATSRDLSGSPYNEQFF.

The V gene is TRBV20-1, the J gene TRBJ2-1. Looked up from germline, CDR1 is DFQATT and CDR2 is SNEGSKA (reference sequence). The CDR3 sequence is 11 residues long. CDR3 region: CSALRLNEQFF.